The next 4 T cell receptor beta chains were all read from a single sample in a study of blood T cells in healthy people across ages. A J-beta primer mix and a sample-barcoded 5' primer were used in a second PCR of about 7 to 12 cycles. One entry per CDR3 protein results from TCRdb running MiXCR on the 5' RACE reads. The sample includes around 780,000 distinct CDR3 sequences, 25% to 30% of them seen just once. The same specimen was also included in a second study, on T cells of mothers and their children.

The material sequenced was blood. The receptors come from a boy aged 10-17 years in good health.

CDR3 region: CSVGKETALQFF. The CDR3 DNA follows: TGCAGCGTTGGCAAAGAGACAGCTTTACAGTTCTTC. The chain is built from TRBV29-1 and TRBJ2-5; D might be TRBD1 (5 bases). Matching the DNA end better, TRBJ2-1 makes the J call doubtful. The CDR3 spans 12 residues. The germline gives CDR1 SQVTM, CDR2 ANQGSEA.

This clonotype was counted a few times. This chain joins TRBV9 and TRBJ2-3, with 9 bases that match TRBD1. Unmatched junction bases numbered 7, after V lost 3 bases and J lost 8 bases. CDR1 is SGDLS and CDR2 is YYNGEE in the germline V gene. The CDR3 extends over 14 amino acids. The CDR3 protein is CASSGRDREATQYF. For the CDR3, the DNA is TGTGCCAGCAGCGGCCGGGACAGGGAGGCTACGCAGTATTTT.

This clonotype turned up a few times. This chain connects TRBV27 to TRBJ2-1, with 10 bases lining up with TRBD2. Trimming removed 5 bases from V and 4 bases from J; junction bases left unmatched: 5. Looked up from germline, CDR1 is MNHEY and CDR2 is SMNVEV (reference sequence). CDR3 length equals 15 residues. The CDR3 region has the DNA TGTGCCAGCAGTCCACTAGCGGGGAATTACAATGAGCAGTTCTTC. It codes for CASSPLAGNYNEQFF.

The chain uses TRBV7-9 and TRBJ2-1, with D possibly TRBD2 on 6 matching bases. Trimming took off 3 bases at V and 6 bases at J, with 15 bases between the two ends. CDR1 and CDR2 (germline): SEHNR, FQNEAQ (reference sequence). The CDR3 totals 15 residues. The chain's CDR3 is CASSFRRGLFNEQFF. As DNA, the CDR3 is TGTGCCAGCAGCTTCCGCCGGGGACTGTTCAATGAGCAGTTCTTC.